This T cell receptor (beta chain) is drawn from a study of T cell responses to AZD1222 COVID-19 vaccine. Study-wide context: Second-dose intervals of approximately 4 or approximately 12 weeks were pooled.

Some clones are missing from TCRdb's copy, which holds only in-frame ones; the method was immunoSEQ multiplex PCR. The sample carries around 150,000 clones, roughly 90% recorded once. In regard to this clone: Its target is unknown.

The junction had 8 bases not matched to a gene; V was cut back by 2 bases and J by 5 bases. The length of the CDR3 is 15 residues. Germline-derived CDR1 and CDR2 are MNHEY and SVGEGT. Study-level results: Most donors were white British, females outnumbered males, and clonal diversity was possibly underestimated. Without day 14 samples, only post-peak T cell repertoires were studied. Dominant at 160-218 and 743-854, vaccine-associated CD4 TCRs also spanned spike.

The receptor was derived from an adult in good health. The V call is TRBV6-2 or TRBV6-3, the J call TRBJ2-7; TRBD1 matches 8 bases. The sequencing here drew on peripheral blood, taken on day 0 of AZD1222 vaccination. The CDR3 protein is CASSYRQGYIHEQYF. Written as DNA, the CDR3 is TGTGCCAGCAGTTACAGACAGGGGTATATCCACGAGCAGTACTTC.